Given below is one TCR beta chain in context. Its antigen remains unknown. The sample holds other DNA sequences that translate to the same CDR3. Sequencing used immunoSEQ multiplex PCR; TCRdb keeps in-frame clones, though not all of them. The sample contains hundreds of thousands of clones, roughly 98% of which appear only once. Only CD45RO-negative cells positively selected for CCR7 counted as naive CD8 cells, so terminally differentiated effector memory CD45RA+ cells were excluded. This CDR3 is built from 13 residues. The germline V gene encodes CDR1 MNHEY and CDR2 SMNVEV (reference sequence). V was pared by 2 bases and J by 4 bases, with 6 bases between. The record originates from a study of shared clonotypes between healthy human individuals. The overall study: The people who gave samples were a couple of women and three men aged 18 to 49. Three CD4 naive, three CD4 memory, two CD8 naive and one CD8 memory plate were used per donor. Study findings and constraints: Memory subsets had estimated richness that was generally smaller than that of naive subsets. Large sequencing depth failed to make sorted-subset sequencing complete, rarefaction showed.

The receptor was isolated from a man in his thirties or forties in good health. Sequenced: naive CD8+ T cells sorted from blood. This chain connects TRBV27 to TRBJ2-1; unclear D gene. CDR3 residues: CASSLSSYNEQFF. The CDR3 bases are TGTGCCAGCAGTTTAAGTTCTTACAATGAGCAGTTCTTC.